This T cell receptor (beta chain) came from a study of lymphopenia after photon versus proton radiotherapy. For this clone: Its antigen remains unidentified.

Study-level results: Oligoclonal CD8+ Temra expansion after nadir drove photon patients' diversity drop. Survival link was tested only in deceased patients; proton benefit remains a possibility. A bigger post-nadir fall in TCR diversity correlated inversely with survival time in deceased patients.

Repertoires were generated with immunoSEQ multiplex PCR, while TCRdb's copy carries only in-frame clones and drops some. The table shows 60,000 to 75,000 clones, with about 86% occurring only once. This receptor was identified in a man in his forties with gastric cancer. This specimen was peripheral blood, taken from a patient treated with photon-based radiotherapy.

For the CDR3, the DNA is TGTGCCAGCAGCCAGACCCAGACTAGCCGGGGGCCAGATACGCAGTATTTT. Its translation: CASSQTQTSRGPDTQYF. The chain has TRBV4-2 and TRBJ2-3, with D possibly being TRBD2 (7 bases). The CDR3 spans 17 residues. V lost 3 bases to trimming and J lost 4 bases, with 20 bases between them. In germline, CDR1 is LGHNA, CDR2 YNFKEQ.